The clone carrying this T cell receptor beta chain was detected ten times or more. Its antigen is unknown. This sample is drawn from a study of T cells in Graves' hyperthyroidism and ophthalmopathy. Amplification targeted TCR beta CDR3 regions from RNA transcripts. First-round RT-PCR of the TCR CDR3 relied on the HTBI primer set. TCRdb fed the multiplex PCR reads into MiXCR, producing one record per CDR3 protein. The sample records roughly 630,000 distinct CDR3 sequences, approximately 15% being singletons. The germline gives CDR1 SGHAT, CDR2 FQNNGV. Unmatched junction bases numbered 5, after V lost 5 bases and J lost 8 bases. The CDR3 covers 15 residues. No progression to ophthalmopathy during 18 months of follow-up defined stable disease. Study observations and caveats: Researchers report that a 13 V-J model separated ophthalmopathy from stable hyperthyroidism.

The chain has TRBV11-2 and TRBJ2-1, with TRBD2 matching 14 bases. This clonotype was obtained from a woman aged 25-40 years with Graves' hyperthyroidism. Sequenced material: blood. The CDR3 DNA reads as TGTGCCAGCAGCAGGACTAGCGGGAGGAACCATGAGCAGTTCTTC. This codes for CASSRTSGRNHEQFF.